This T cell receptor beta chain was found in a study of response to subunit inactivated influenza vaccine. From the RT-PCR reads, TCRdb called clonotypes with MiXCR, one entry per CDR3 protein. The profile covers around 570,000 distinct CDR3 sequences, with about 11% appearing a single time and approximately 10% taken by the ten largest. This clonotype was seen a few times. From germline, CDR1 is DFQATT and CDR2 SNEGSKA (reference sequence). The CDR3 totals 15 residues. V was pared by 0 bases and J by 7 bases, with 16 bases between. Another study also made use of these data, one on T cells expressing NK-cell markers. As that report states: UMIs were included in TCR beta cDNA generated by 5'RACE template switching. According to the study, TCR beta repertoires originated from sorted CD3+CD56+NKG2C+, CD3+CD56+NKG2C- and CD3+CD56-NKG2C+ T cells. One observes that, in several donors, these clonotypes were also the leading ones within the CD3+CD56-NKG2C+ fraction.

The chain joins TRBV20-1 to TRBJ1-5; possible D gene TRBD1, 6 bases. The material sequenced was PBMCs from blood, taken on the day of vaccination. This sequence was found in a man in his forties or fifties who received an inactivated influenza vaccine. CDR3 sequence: CSARDGNRVHQPQHF. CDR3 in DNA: TGCAGTGCTAGAGATGGGAACAGGGTTCACCAGCCCCAGCATTTT.